What follows are 31 T cell receptor beta chains derived from one specimen sequenced in a study of cytotoxic CD8 clonotypes in ibrutinib-treated CLL. Repertoires were generated with immunoSEQ multiplex PCR, while TCRdb's copy carries only in-frame clones and drops some. The sample has around 97,000 clones, 70% to 85% seen once. This specimen was PBMCs, taken after 12 months of ibrutinib treatment. The receptors here all came from a human donor with chronic lymphocytic leukemia.

This clone was seen only a few times. CDR3 sequence reads: CASSSITGELFF. The CDR3 DNA follows: TGTGCCAGCAGTTCAATCACCGGGGAGCTGTTTTTT. The gene calls are TRBV6-5 and TRBJ2-2; D is unclear. Trimming took 4 bases from V and 4 from J, leaving 4 bases between them. CDR3 length equals 12 residues. Germline V CDR1 and CDR2: MNHEY, SVGAGI.

The chain's CDR3 is CASSVAGATEAFF. CDR3 nucleotides: TGTGCCAGCAGCGTAGCGGGGGCCACTGAAGCTTTCTTT. This chain connects TRBV9 to TRBJ1-1, with D possibly matching TRBD1 (6 bases). Germline V gene sequence: CDR1 SGDLS, CDR2 YYNGEE. V was cut by 0 bases and J by 4 bases, with 7 bases left in between. The CDR3 spans 13 residues.

This chain connects TRBV19 to TRBJ2-7; no clear D gene. V gave up 3 bases and J gave up 0 bases, with 12 bases separating them. CDR1 LNHDA and CDR2 SQIVND come from the germline V gene (reference sequence). This CDR3 contains 15 residues. DNA of the CDR3: TGTGCCAGTAGTATCGCAGCGAAAAGCTCCTACGAGCAGTACTTC. It encodes CASSIAAKSSYEQYF.

The chain carries TRBV21-1 and TRBJ1-5. TRBV21-1 is described as a pseudogene. The CDR3 consists of 14 residues. The CDR3 nucleotides read TGTGCCAGCAGCAAAGCTGGGGTCAATCAGCCCCAGCATTTT. This gives the protein CASSKAGVNQPQHF.

This chain uses TRBV7-2 with TRBJ1-1; tentative D call: TRBD1 (5 bases). V lost 6 bases, J lost 10 bases, and 21 bases lay in between. The CDR3 totals 14 residues. Per the germline V gene, CDR1 is SGHTA and CDR2 is FQGNSA. The CDR3 region is CASSAWGGSAGAFF. In DNA form, the CDR3 reads TGTGCCAGCAGTGCGTGGGGGGGTTCGGCTGGAGCTTTCTTT.

The chain couples TRBV10-3 to TRBJ2-1, with 7 bases aligning to TRBD1. Germline CDR1 is ENHRY and CDR2 is SYGVKD. Trimming at V came to 10 bases and at J to 7 bases, leaving 13 bases not matched to a gene. The CDR3 is made up of 14 amino acids. DNA for the CDR3: TGTGCCACGTCCGGGACAGAAGGAGAAAATGAGCAGTTCTTC. This codes for CATSGTEGENEQFF.

This clone has more than one count but fewer than ten. J is TRBJ1-6 and V is TRBV30; TRBD1 aligns across 7 bases. V shed 8 bases, J shed 6 bases, and the junction held 7 bases outside the gene matches. The germline V gene has CDR1 GTSNPN and CDR2 SVGIG (reference sequence). The CDR3 is made up of 13 amino acids. DNA of the CDR3: TGTGCCGGAAGGGGACAGAGTAATTCACCCCTCCACTTT. Translating it yields CAGRGQSNSPLHF.

This chain uses TRBV11-1 with TRBJ2-1, with D possibly TRBD2 on 5 matching bases. The CDR3 spans 14 residues. Germline values: CDR1 SGHAT, CDR2 FQDESV (reference sequence). V was cut by 8 bases and J by 0 bases, with 11 bases left in between. The CDR3 DNA follows: TGTGCCAGCGGATCCGGGGTCTCCTACAATGAGCAGTTCTTC. As protein: CASGSGVSYNEQFF.

This chain connects TRBV5-1 to TRBJ2-1, with TRBD2 matching over 15 bases. The trim removed 4 bases at V and 2 bases at J, leaving 10 bases unmatched. The CDR3 sequence is 19 residues long. CDR1 is SGHRS and CDR2 is YFSETQ in the germline V gene. The CDR3 spells CASSTGLAGGPRAYNEQFF. In DNA, the CDR3 is TGCGCCAGCAGCACAGGACTAGCGGGGGGGCCTAGGGCCTACAATGAGCAGTTCTTC.

This chain uses TRBV19 with TRBJ2-2, with 8 positions matching TRBD1. The germline gives CDR1 LNHDA, CDR2 SQIVND (reference sequence). There are 15 residues in the CDR3. V shed 9 bases and J 1 base; nucleotides not matched to a gene: 7. Here the CDR3 DNA reads TGTGCCAGCTACGCCGGGACAGGGAACACCGGGGAGCTGTTTTTT. Translation gives CASYAGTGNTGELFF.

CDR3 amino acids: CASSSDSGVYEQYF. CDR3 in DNA: TGTGCCAGCAGCTCCGACTCAGGGGTTTACGAGCAGTACTTC. V gene TRBV7-2 combines with J gene TRBJ2-7; D is perhaps TRBD1 (6 bases). This CDR3 contains 14 residues. The V end was cut by 4 bases, the J end by 4 bases, with 14 bases between. Germline V gene data show CDR1 as SGHTA and CDR2 as FQGNSA.

The gene calls are TRBV30 and TRBJ1-4; D possibly corresponds to TRBD1 (5 bases). Trimming took off 0 bases at V and 7 bases at J, with 18 bases between the two ends. The CDR3 loop spans 16 amino acids. Germline V gene lookup returns CDR1 GTSNPN and CDR2 SVGIG (reference sequence). CDR3: CAWSVRRGGMGEKLFF. The CDR3 DNA is TGTGCCTGGAGTGTACGACGGGGGGGGATGGGTGAAAAACTGTTTTTT.

The genes are TRBV7-3 and TRBJ2-1, with 8 bases matching TRBD2. J was trimmed by 5 bases and V by 5 bases; bases with no gene match: 11. This CDR3 is built from 16 residues. Germline CDR1 and CDR2: SGHTA and FQGTGA. CDR3 protein: CASSPTSASTHNEQFF. CDR3 DNA sequence: TGTGCCAGCAGCCCGACTAGCGCAAGTACCCACAATGAGCAGTTCTTC.

This clone was observed once. This chain connects TRBV7-8 to TRBJ2-5, with a tentative D call TRBD2 (5 bases). Trimming left V 5 bases short and J 5 bases short, with 15 bases between. Germline V lookup: CDR1 SGHVS, CDR2 FQNEAQ. This CDR3 is 14 amino acids long. The DNA of the CDR3 is TGTGCCAGCAGCCTAAGAGGGCCCCGGGAGACCCAGTACTTC. Translating it yields CASSLRGPRETQYF.

The V call is TRBV28, the J call TRBJ2-7, with 7 nucleotides matching TRBD1. The J segment lost 1 base and the V segment lost 5 bases, leaving 8 bases of the junction unmatched. The length of the CDR3 is 15 residues. Per germline, CDR1 MDHEN and CDR2 SYDVKM. The CDR3 bases are TGTGCCAGCAGTCTTACAGGGGTCCTTTCCTACGAGCAGTACTTC. Protein: CASSLTGVLSYEQYF. Together with reference TRBV28 and TRBJ2-7, the CDR3 gives the full variable domain: DVKVTQSSRYLVKRTGEKVFLECVQDMDHENMFWYRQDPGLGLRLIYFSYDVKMKEKGDIPEGYSVSREKKERFSLILESASTNQTSMYLCASSLTGVLSYEQYFGPGTRLTVT.

This clone was detected once. The rearrangement links TRBV11-1 to TRBJ2-3, with D perhaps matching TRBD1 or TRBD2 (6 bases each). This CDR3 is built from 13 residues. Trimming shortened V by 7 bases and J by 4 bases, and 12 bases separated the two germline ends. Germline values: CDR1 SGHAT, CDR2 FQDESV (reference sequence). For the CDR3, the DNA is TGTGCCAGCAATCGGGGGCTTTCAGATACGCAGTATTTT. Protein product: CASNRGLSDTQYF.

The CDR3 here is CASSRDATETQYF. As DNA, the CDR3 is TGTGCCAGCAGTCGGGACGCTACAGAGACCCAGTACTTC. This chain uses TRBV27 with TRBJ2-5, with D perhaps assigned TRBD1 or TRBD2 (5 bases each). Deletions cut 5 bases from V and 4 bases from J, with 11 bases between. Germline CDR1 reads MNHEY; CDR2 reads SMNVEV (reference sequence). CDR3 length equals 13 residues.

The chain combines TRBV5-1 with TRBJ2-3; 9 nucleotides match TRBD2. CDR3 size: 14 residues. V was clipped by 4 bases and J by 2 bases; unmatched bases: 2. Germline V gives CDR1 SGHRS, CDR2 YFSETQ. CDR3 DNA: TGCGCCAGCAGCGGGACTAGCCCCACAGATACGCAGTATTTT. Translated, it gives CASSGTSPTDTQYF.

The chain carries TRBV4-2 and TRBJ2-5; tentatively, D is TRBD2 (5 bases). The germline CDR1 and CDR2 sequences are LGHNA and YNFKEQ. The CDR3 consists of 15 residues. V was cut by 4 bases and J by 5 bases, with 17 bases left in between. The CDR3 region is CASSLSGVEEETQYF. Here the CDR3 DNA reads TGTGCCAGCAGCCTCTCTGGGGTGGAGGAGGAGACCCAGTACTTC.

V usage is TRBV23-1 and J usage is TRBJ1-6; 8 bases map to TRBD1. TRBV23-1 is an ORF; its function is uncertain. V lost 7 bases, J lost 9 bases, and 11 bases stayed unmatched. There are 15 residues in the CDR3. The CDR3 spells CASKEDRVNFSPLHF. The CDR3 nucleotides are TGCGCCAGCAAGGAGGACAGGGTGAATTTTTCACCCCTCCACTTT.

The chain recombines TRBV18 with TRBJ1-2; D perhaps matches TRBD1 (5 bases). The CDR3 runs 13 residues. V was shortened by 3 bases and J by 5 bases, with 10 bases between the two germline ends. Germline CDR1 KGHSH, CDR2 LQKENI. CDR3: CASSPGQSYGYTF. The CDR3 DNA sequence: TGTGCCAGCTCACCGGGGCAGTCTTATGGCTACACCTTC.

This chain connects TRBV7-2 to TRBJ2-1; the match to TRBD2 covers 8 bases. The V segment lost 5 bases and the J segment 6 bases; nucleotides outside the gene matches: 6. CDR3 length equals 14 residues. Germline V gene lookup returns CDR1 SGHTA and CDR2 FQGNSA. The CDR3 coding sequence is TGTGCCAGCAGCGTCTCCGGGACTAGCAATGAGCAGTTCTTC. This encodes CASSVSGTSNEQFF.

A single count supports this clone. This chain connects TRBV7-2 to TRBJ2-2; D call uncertain. Germline CDR1 is SGHTA and CDR2 is FQGNSA. The CDR3 is 15 residues long. Trimming took 5 bases from V and 5 from J, leaving 15 bases between them. DNA for the CDR3: TGTGCCAGCAGCCCGACAACCTTGGGAACCGGGGAGCTGTTTTTT. Encoded protein: CASSPTTLGTGELFF. The entire variable domain, with the rest obtained from reference TRBV7-2 and TRBJ2-2, is as follows: GAGVSQSPSNKVTEKGKDVELRCDPISGHTALYWYRQSLGQGLEFLIYFQGNSAPDKSGLPSDRFSAERTGGSVSTLTIQRTQQEDSAVYLCASSPTTLGTGELFFGEGSRLTVL.

The rearrangement uses TRBV6-1 and TRBJ2-2; no definite D call. Germline V gene sequence: CDR1 MNHNS, CDR2 SASEGT. V lost 0 bases and J lost 0, with 17 bases in between. The CDR3 covers 19 residues. In DNA, the CDR3 is TGTGCCAGCAGTGAAGCCTTCTCCACCTTTAACGCGAACACCGGGGAGCTGTTTTTT. Protein: CASSEAFSTFNANTGELFF.

This clone has a handful of counts. CDR3 sequence reads: CASSASPGTEAFF. CDR3 coding DNA: TGTGCCAGCAGCGCAAGTCCGGGGACTGAAGCTTTCTTT. The genes are TRBV9 and TRBJ1-1; D unclear. The germline V gene has CDR1 SGDLS and CDR2 YYNGEE. Deletions cut 3 bases from V and 5 bases from J, with 11 bases between. CDR3 size: 13 residues.

The chain combines TRBV5-1 with TRBJ2-7, with 10 bases matching TRBD2. This CDR3 is 15 amino acids long. Germline CDR1 is SGHRS and CDR2 is YFSETQ. With V trimmed by 3 bases and J by 2 bases, 5 bases remained unmatched. CDR3 DNA: TGCGCCAGCAGCTCAATAGCGGGGGGAACCTACGAGCAGTACTTC. It translates to CASSSIAGGTYEQYF.

V is TRBV11-3 and J is TRBJ1-1; tentatively, D is TRBD1 (5 bases). V lost 1 base and J lost 8, with 8 bases in between. This CDR3 has 12 amino acids. Germline V CDR1 and CDR2: SGHNT, YENEEA. CDR3 amino acids: CASSLGTLEAFF. In nucleotides, the CDR3 is TGTGCCAGCAGCTTAGGGACACTCGAAGCTTTCTTT.

The chain employs TRBV19 and TRBJ1-6; unclear D gene. Per germline, CDR1 LNHDA and CDR2 SQIVND (reference sequence). The CDR3 runs 14 residues. Trimming cost V 5 bases and J 7 bases, with 12 bases left between them. CDR3 nucleotides: TGTGCCAGTAGTGTCGCCAGGAAAAATTCACCCCTCCACTTT. This translates into CASSVARKNSPLHF.

This clone was picked up a small number of times. The chain carries TRBV11-3 and TRBJ2-2; D unclear. V lost 6 bases to trimming and J lost 6 bases, with 14 bases between them. From germline, CDR1 is SGHNT and CDR2 YENEEA. This CDR3 region has 14 residues. In DNA, the CDR3 is TGTGCCAGCAGACACAGTTCGAGGTCCGGGGAGCTGTTTTTT. Encoded protein: CASRHSSRSGELFF.

The chain is built from TRBV11-2 and TRBJ1-1; weak D call: TRBD1 (6 bases). The germline V gene encodes CDR1 SGHAT and CDR2 FQNNGV. The CDR3 sequence is 12 residues long. V shed 0 bases and J shed 11 bases, with 10 bases lying between them. The CDR3 sequence: CASSLDKGVAFF. DNA of the CDR3: TGTGCCAGCAGCTTAGATAAGGGGGTGGCTTTCTTT.

The CDR3 DNA reads as TGTGCCAGCAGCCAGGGAGGGCAGGGGGAGCTGTTTTTT. Translation gives CASSQGGQGELFF. The chain carries TRBV4-2 and TRBJ2-2, with 7 bases lining up with TRBD2. V was pared by 3 bases and J by 8 bases, with 3 bases of the junction left unmatched. CDR1 is LGHNA and CDR2 is YNFKEQ in the germline V gene. The CDR3 totals 13 residues.